Shown below are 27 T cell receptor beta chains from a single sample sequenced in a study of T cells in Graves' hyperthyroidism and ophthalmopathy. From RNA transcripts, TCR beta CDR3 regions were amplified. The TCR CDR3 was amplified in a first-round RT-PCR using the HTBI primer set. Using its own MiXCR run on the multiplex PCR reads, TCRdb lists one record per CDR3 protein. Counted here are some 370,000 distinct CDR3 sequences, over 13% occurring once; the ten biggest clones make up 25% to 30%. Sequencing was performed on blood. These receptors all stem from a man between 50 and 59 years old with Graves' ophthalmopathy.

This clonotype was counted at least ten times. CDR3 sequence reads: CSARGPEDNEQFF. CDR3 nucleotide sequence: TGCAGTGCTAGAGGTCCCGAGGACAATGAGCAGTTCTTC. V and J are TRBV20-1 and TRBJ2-1; D ambiguous. Trimming took 1 base from V and 5 from J, leaving 9 bases between them. Germline loops: CDR1 DFQATT, CDR2 SNEGSKA (reference sequence). This CDR3 is built from 13 residues.

In this sample, this clonotype turned up many times. The rearrangement links TRBV6-1 to TRBJ1-5; no clear D. This CDR3 has 13 residues. Trimming removed 0 bases at V and 3 bases at J, with 3 bases between. The germline V gene has CDR1 MNHNS and CDR2 SASEGT. DNA of the CDR3: TGTGCCAGCAGTGAAGCAAACAATCAGCCCCAGCATTTT. The encoded protein is CASSEANNQPQHF.

Comments on this clonotype: This may arise from a read error, as a much more abundant clone is one base away. The rearrangement links TRBV28 to TRBJ2-5; unclear D gene. The CDR3 totals 15 residues. In germline, CDR1 is MDHEN, CDR2 SYDVKM. V was shortened by 6 bases and J by 5 bases, with 19 bases between the two germline ends. CDR3 DNA sequence: TGTGCCAGCAGCCCACCGTCAGCGTTATTCGAGACCCAGTACTTC. Translation gives CASSPPSALFETQYF.

This clonotype occurred once. The chain links TRBV20-1 to TRBJ1-6; TRBD1 matches 7 bases. There are 14 residues in the CDR3. Germline values: CDR1 DFQATT, CDR2 SNEGSKA (reference sequence). Trimming took 5 bases from V and 7 from J; bases not matched to a gene: 8. CDR3 in DNA: TGCAGTGCTCTTGCCGGGACAGTCAATTCACCCCTCCACTTT. Amino acids: CSALAGTVNSPLHF.

Worth noting for this clonotype: One base away lies a much larger clone, so this may be a sequencing read error. The CDR3 is CASRSSGVNEQFF. In DNA, the CDR3 is TGTGCCAGCAGATCCTCAGGAGTCAATGAGCAGTTCTTC. The chain couples TRBV7-2 to TRBJ2-1; no firm D call. The CDR3 sequence is 13 residues long. CDR1 and CDR2 (germline): SGHTA, FQGNSA. The ends were cut back, 6 bases at V and 6 bases at J, with 12 bases in the middle.

This clonotype was seen a few times. The chain is built from TRBV7-6 and TRBJ2-2; 8 nucleotides agree with TRBD2. With V trimmed by 1 base and J by 3 bases, 4 bases remained unmatched. The germline V gene encodes CDR1 SGHVS and CDR2 FNYEAQ. The CDR3 length is 16 residues. The CDR3 sequence: CASSLERESDTGELFF. CDR3 sequence (DNA): TGTGCCAGCAGCTTAGAGCGGGAGAGCGACACCGGGGAGCTGTTTTTT.

In its sample, this clonotype was seen a few times. V gene TRBV24-1 combines with J gene TRBJ2-7; D could derive from TRBD1 or TRBD2 (5 bases each). The CDR3 sequence is 16 residues long. Germline CDR1 is KGHDR and CDR2 is SFDVKD. The V gene lost 3 bases and the J gene lost 0 bases, with 14 bases spanning the gap. DNA of the CDR3: TGTGCCACCAGTGATGGGGCCAAGGGAGCCTCCTACGAGCAGTACTTC. Translating it yields CATSDGAKGASYEQYF.

This clonotype was counted ten times or more. The chain links TRBV11-1 to TRBJ2-1, with 14 bases that match TRBD2. The V and J ends lost 5 bases and 5 bases, in that order; junction bases with no gene match: 17. The germline V gene has CDR1 SGHAT and CDR2 FQDESV (reference sequence). The CDR3 has 20 amino acids. CDR3 bases: TGTGCCAGCAGCCCTGAGGGAATCGGGACTAGCGGGAGAAACGACAATGAGCAGTTCTTC. This sequence encodes CASSPEGIGTSGRNDNEQFF.

This clonotype was detected a few times. The chain couples TRBV24-1 to TRBJ2-5, with TRBD2 matching over 8 bases. From germline, CDR1 is KGHDR and CDR2 SFDVKD. The J segment lost 5 bases and the V segment lost 4 bases, leaving 8 bases of the junction unmatched. The CDR3 sequence is 15 residues long. The CDR3 sequence is CATSDPSGSFETQYF. The CDR3 DNA is TGTGCCACCAGTGACCCAAGCGGGAGTTTCGAGACCCAGTACTTC.

A few counts support this clonotype. V is TRBV7-9 and J is TRBJ1-5; perhaps TRBD1 as D (6 bases). V shed 1 base and J shed 7 bases, with 20 bases lying between them. Germline V CDR1 and CDR2: SEHNR, FQNEAQ (reference sequence). There are 17 residues in the CDR3. The CDR3 region is CASSLEAGRGKDQPQHF. In nucleotides, the CDR3 is TGTGCCAGCAGCTTAGAGGCCGGCAGGGGTAAAGACCAGCCCCAGCATTTT.

The rearrangement uses TRBV10-3 and TRBJ2-1, with D perhaps TRBD2 (6 bases). Per the germline V gene, CDR1 is ENHRY and CDR2 is SYGVKD. The CDR3 length is 11 residues. With 10 bases removed from V and 7 bases from J, the gap between germline ends came to 11 bases. As DNA, the CDR3 is TGTGCCACCAATAGCGGAAATGAGCAGTTCTTC. Its translation is CATNSGNEQFF.

Many counts were recorded for this clonotype. The chain couples TRBV28 to TRBJ1-2, with D uncertain. Looked up from germline, CDR1 is MDHEN and CDR2 is SYDVKM. The CDR3 is 13 amino acids. V was trimmed by 3 bases and J by 4 bases, leaving 9 bases between them. This chain's CDR3 is CASSFPWAYGYTF. The CDR3 DNA sequence: TGTGCCAGCAGTTTTCCTTGGGCCTATGGCTACACCTTC.

This clonotype was counted only a few times. The chain joins TRBV27 to TRBJ2-1, with D hard to call. Germline assignment: CDR1 MNHEY and CDR2 SMNVEV (reference sequence). CDR3 length: 15 residues. Trimming left V 6 bases short and J 9 bases short, with 21 bases between. The CDR3, as DNA: TGTGCCAGCAGGGGCCAGGCCGGGCCCGCCGGTGAGCAGTTCTTC. Its translation: CASRGQAGPAGEQFF.

This rearrangement joins TRBV5-4 to TRBJ1-2; D is ambiguous. Per germline, CDR1 SGHNT and CDR2 YYREEE (reference sequence). The CDR3 extends over 13 amino acids. The V end was cut by 0 bases, the J end by 8 bases, with 11 bases between. CDR3 residues: CASSLETMSGYTF. Here the CDR3 DNA reads TGTGCCAGCAGCTTGGAGACTATGTCCGGCTACACCTTC.

This clonotype was seen many times. This rearrangement joins TRBV12-3 or TRBV12-4 to TRBJ1-5; TRBD1 might be the D (6 bases). Deletions cut 5 bases from V and 6 bases from J, with 11 bases between. The CDR3 sequence is 13 residues long. The CDR3 coding sequence is TGTGCCAGCAGTCCAACACAGGGTCAGCCCCAGCATTTT. This translates into CASSPTQGQPQHF.

On this clonotype itself: Germline is not matched at one junction end, which may reflect a read error. The chain uses TRBV29-1 and TRBJ1-4; D is uncertain. The CDR3 is made up of 14 amino acids. Germline V CDR1 and CDR2: SQVTM, ANQGSEA. The CDR3 here is CSVDDGATSEKVFF. DNA for the CDR3: TGCAGCGTCGATGACGGTGCAACTAGTGAAAAAGTGTTTTTT.

This clonotype was counted many times. V usage is TRBV27 and J usage is TRBJ2-1; tentatively, D is TRBD2 (5 bases). The ends were cut back, 6 bases at V and 8 bases at J, with 14 bases in the middle. Per germline, CDR1 MNHEY and CDR2 SMNVEV (reference sequence). The CDR3 sequence is 13 residues long. CDR3 in DNA: TGTGCCAGCAGCGCACGGCGGGTCGATGAGCAGTTCTTC. Protein: CASSARRVDEQFF.

The chain couples TRBV29-1 to TRBJ2-7; D is undetermined. In germline, CDR1 is SQVTM, CDR2 ANQGSEA. Trimming took off 4 bases at V and 2 bases at J, with 6 bases between the two ends. The CDR3 has 11 residues. The CDR3 loop reads CSVGEPYEQYF. DNA for the CDR3: TGCAGCGTTGGAGAGCCCTACGAGCAGTACTTC.

This chain uses TRBV20-1 with TRBJ2-3; 11 bases are a match to TRBD1. J lost 4 bases, V lost 3 bases, and 6 bases had no gene match. Looked up from germline, CDR1 is DFQATT and CDR2 is SNEGSKA (reference sequence). CDR3 size: 15 residues. CDR3 amino acids: CSARTGTGGADTQYF. The CDR3 coding sequence is TGCAGTGCTAGGACCGGGACAGGGGGTGCAGATACGCAGTATTTT.

This clonotype was counted many times. This rearrangement joins TRBV7-2 to TRBJ2-1; 7 bases are shared with TRBD2. The CDR3 consists of 12 residues. Trimming cost V 6 bases and J 9 bases; bases outside gene matches: 5. The germline V gene encodes CDR1 SGHTA and CDR2 FQGNSA. CDR3 residues: CASSWGGAEQFF. The CDR3 DNA follows: TGTGCCAGCAGTTGGGGGGGTGCTGAGCAGTTCTTC.

This clonotype was counted a few times. J is TRBJ2-7 and V is TRBV29-1; 8 bases match TRBD1. Germline lookup yields CDR1 SQVTM and CDR2 ANQGSEA. The CDR3 spans 15 residues. Trimming at V came to 0 bases and at J to 2 bases, leaving 6 bases not matched to a gene. CDR3: CSVEDPGQAPYEQYF. DNA of the CDR3: TGCAGCGTTGAAGACCCGGGACAGGCCCCCTACGAGCAGTACTTC.

This clonotype came up many times. This chain joins TRBV11-3 and TRBJ2-1; 9 nucleotides match TRBD2. V shed 3 bases and J 4 bases; nucleotides not matched to a gene: 4. Germline V gives CDR1 SGHNT, CDR2 YENEEA. The CDR3 runs to 15 residues. CDR3 nucleotides: TGTGCCAGCAGCTTGTCGGGACTAGCTTACAATGAGCAGTTCTTC. The encoded protein is CASSLSGLAYNEQFF.

At least ten counts were recorded for this clonotype. The chain combines TRBV18 with TRBJ2-1; TRBD2 might be the D (6 bases). Germline V gives CDR1 KGHSH, CDR2 LQKENI. V gave up 2 bases and J gave up 5 bases, with 16 bases separating them. The CDR3 covers 16 residues. CDR3: CASSPGGRRENNEQFF. CDR3 coding DNA: TGTGCCAGCTCACCAGGGGGGAGAAGGGAAAACAATGAGCAGTTCTTC.

The table lists this clonotype with a few counts. The gene calls are TRBV6-1 and TRBJ2-3, with D tentatively TRBD1 or TRBD2 (6 bases each). The CDR3 runs to 15 residues. V lost 7 bases and J 4 bases, leaving 18 bases between the germline ends. In germline, CDR1 is MNHNS, CDR2 SASEGT. The CDR3: CASNPLGGRPDTQYF. The CDR3 region has the DNA TGTGCCAGCAACCCACTGGGGGGCAGGCCAGATACGCAGTATTTT.

The V gene is TRBV29-1, the J gene TRBJ2-2; D may be TRBD2 (5 bases). Deletions cut 5 bases from V and 4 bases from J, with 11 bases between. The CDR3 length is 13 residues. Germline lookup yields CDR1 SQVTM and CDR2 ANQGSEA. The chain's CDR3 is CSVRLGSTGELFF. In DNA, the CDR3 is TGCAGCGTTCGTCTGGGGAGCACCGGGGAGCTGTTTTTT.

In its sample, this clonotype was seen many times. The chain combines TRBV30 with TRBJ2-7; D unclear. The CDR3 covers 14 residues. Trimming took 2 bases from V and 2 from J, leaving 13 bases between them. Per the germline V gene, CDR1 is GTSNPN and CDR2 is SVGIG (reference sequence). The CDR3 DNA reads TGTGCCTGGAGTAAGGACGGGCCTACCTACGAGCAGTACTTC. Translation gives CAWSKDGPTYEQYF.

In its sample, this clonotype was seen many times. The rearrangement uses TRBV30 and TRBJ1-1; possible D gene TRBD1, 6 bases. Germline V gene sequence: CDR1 GTSNPN, CDR2 SVGIG (reference sequence). There are 15 residues in the CDR3. Trimming took 3 bases from V and 4 from J, leaving 18 bases between them. CDR3 in amino acids: CAWRGPGEAGTEAFF. The CDR3 bases are TGTGCCTGGAGGGGCCCAGGGGAGGCTGGCACTGAAGCTTTCTTT.